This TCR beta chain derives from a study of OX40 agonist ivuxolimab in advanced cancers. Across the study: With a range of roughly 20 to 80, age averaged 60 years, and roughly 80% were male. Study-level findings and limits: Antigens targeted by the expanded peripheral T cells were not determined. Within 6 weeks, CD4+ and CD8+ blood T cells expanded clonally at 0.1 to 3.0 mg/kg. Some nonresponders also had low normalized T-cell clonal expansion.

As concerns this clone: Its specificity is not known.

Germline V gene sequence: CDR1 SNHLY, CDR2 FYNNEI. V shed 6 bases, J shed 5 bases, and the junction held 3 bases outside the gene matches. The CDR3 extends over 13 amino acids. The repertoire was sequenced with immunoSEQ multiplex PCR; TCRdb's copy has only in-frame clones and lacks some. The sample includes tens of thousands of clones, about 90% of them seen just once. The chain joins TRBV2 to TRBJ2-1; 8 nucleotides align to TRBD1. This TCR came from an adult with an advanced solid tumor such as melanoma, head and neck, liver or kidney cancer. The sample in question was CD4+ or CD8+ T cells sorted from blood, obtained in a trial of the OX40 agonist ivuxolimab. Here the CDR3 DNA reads TGTGCCAGCAGCCTGACAGGGGACAATGAGCAGTTCTTC. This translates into CASSLTGDNEQFF.